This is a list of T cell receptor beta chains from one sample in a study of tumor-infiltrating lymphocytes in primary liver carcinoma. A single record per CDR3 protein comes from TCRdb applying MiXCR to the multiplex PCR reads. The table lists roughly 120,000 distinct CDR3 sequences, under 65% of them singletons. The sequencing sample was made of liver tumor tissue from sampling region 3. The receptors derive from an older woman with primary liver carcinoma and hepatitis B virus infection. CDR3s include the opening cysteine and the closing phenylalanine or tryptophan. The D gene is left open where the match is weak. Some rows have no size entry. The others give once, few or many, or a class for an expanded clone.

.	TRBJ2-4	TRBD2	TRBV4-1	TGCGCCAGCAGCCCCACCGGACTAGTGGTAACGGTCGTCAAAAACATTCAGTACTTC	CASSPTGLVVTVVKNIQYF
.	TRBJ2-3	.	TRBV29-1	TGCAGCATTGAAAGGGGCGCAGATAGGCTGTATTTT	CSIERGADRLYF
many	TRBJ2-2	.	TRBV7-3	TGTGCCAGCAGCTTAAATGGAGGGTACAGCGGGGAGCTGTTTTTT	CASSLNGGYSGELFF
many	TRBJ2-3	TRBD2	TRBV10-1	TGCGCCAGCAGTGAGTCACCCACCTGGACTAGCGGCACAGATACGCAGTATTTT	CASSESPTWTSGTDTQYF
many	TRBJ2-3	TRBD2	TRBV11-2	TGTGCCAGCAGCTTAGGGCTAGCGGGATTAGCAGATACGCAGTATTTT	CASSLGLAGLADTQYF
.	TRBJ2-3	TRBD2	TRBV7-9	TGTGCCAGCAGGATACCCGGGACTAGCGGGACAGATACGCAGTATTTT	CASRIPGTSGTDTQYF
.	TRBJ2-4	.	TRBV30	TGTGTCTGGAGTGTACCTTCCTTGTGGGATGAAAACATTCAGTACTTC	CVWSVPSLWDENIQYF
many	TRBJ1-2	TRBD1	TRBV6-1	TGTGCCAGCCAAGGTACCCCGGGACAGGGGGACTATGGCTACACCTTC	CASQGTPGQGDYGYTF
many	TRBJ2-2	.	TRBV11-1	TGTGCCAGCAGCTTAGAACCTCGGCTAGTAAATTCCGGGGAGCTGTTTTTT	CASSLEPRLVNSGELFF
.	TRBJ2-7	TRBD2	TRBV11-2	TGTGCCAGCAGCGCCATTTCCCGACTAGCAGGGCAGAAACCCTACGAGCAGTACTTC	CASSAISRLAGQKPYEQYF
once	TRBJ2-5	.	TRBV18	TGTGCCAGCTCACCACTCGACCGGCAAGAGACCCAGTACTTC	CASSPLDRQETQYF
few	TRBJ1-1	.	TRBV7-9	TGTGCCAGCGGCCTCACGGCGGTGAACACTGAAGCTTTCTTT	CASGLTAVNTEAFF
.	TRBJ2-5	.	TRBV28	TGTGCCGGCAGTCGCCAGAATATGGCCCAGTACTTC	CAGSRQNMAQYF
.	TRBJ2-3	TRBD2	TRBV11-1	TGTGCCAGCACCTTAAGGCAACGTGCGGGAGAGCCTAACTTT	CASTLRQRAGEPNF
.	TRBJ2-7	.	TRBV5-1	TGCGCCAACACTTCCGCCACGGGAGACGAGCAGTACTTC	CANTSATGDEQYF
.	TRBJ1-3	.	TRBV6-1	TGTGCCACTTTACTGGAGACTCTCTCTGGAAACACCATATATTTT	CATLLETLSGNTIYF
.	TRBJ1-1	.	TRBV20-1	TGCAGTGTTAGAGTCCCTGGGGAGATGAACACTGAAGTTTTCTTT	CSVRVPGEMNTEVFF
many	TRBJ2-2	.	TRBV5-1	TGCGCCAGCGCATGGGACTTGACCTCGCCCGGGGAGCTGTTTTTT	CASAWDLTSPGELFF
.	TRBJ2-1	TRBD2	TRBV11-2	TGTGACAGCAGCAGGAGACTAGCGGGAGGGCCGGGGGATGGGCAGTTCTTT	CDSSRRLAGGPGDGQFF
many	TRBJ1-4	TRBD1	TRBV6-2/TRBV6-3	TGTGCCAGCAGCCCGGGACAGGGGTTGGATGAAAAACTGTTTTTT	CASSPGQGLDEKLFF
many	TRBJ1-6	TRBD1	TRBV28	TGTGCCAGCAGTTTAGGGGACAGGGTTTCACCCCTCCACTTT	CASSLGDRVSPLHF
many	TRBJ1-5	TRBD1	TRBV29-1	TGCAGCGTGGCCACAGGGGTAGGTAGCAATCAGCCCCAGCATTTT	CSVATGVGSNQPQHF
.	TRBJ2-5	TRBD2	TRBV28	TGTGCCAACAGTTTACGCAGGTCGCCTAGCGGGGGTAGTGAGACCCAGTACTTC	CANSLRRSPSGGSETQYF
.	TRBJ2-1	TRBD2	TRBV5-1	TGCGCCAGCAGCTTGATTCCGCCTAGCGGGACCTTTAATGAGCAGTTCTTC	CASSLIPPSGTFNEQFF
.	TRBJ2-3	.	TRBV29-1	TGCAGCGTTGGGCAAACCCCGGACGGAAGTCTTGCAGATATTCAGTATTTT	CSVGQTPDGSLADIQYF
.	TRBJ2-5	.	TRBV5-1	TGCGCCAGCAGCTGGGGGGGCGTTGAGGCCCAGTACTTC	CASSWGGVEAQYF
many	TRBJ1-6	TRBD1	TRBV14	TGTGCCAGCAGCCAGCTGGGACAGGGAAGAGGTAGCAATTCACCCCTCCACTTT	CASSQLGQGRGSNSPLHF
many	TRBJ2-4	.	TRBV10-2	TGCGCCAGCAGTGAGGGGCGACGTCTAGCCAAAAACATTCAGTACTTC	CASSEGRRLAKNIQYF
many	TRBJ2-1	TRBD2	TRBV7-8	TGTGCCAGCAGCTTGTCCCCTAGCGGGAGGATTAGGAATGAGCAGTTCTTC	CASSLSPSGRIRNEQFF
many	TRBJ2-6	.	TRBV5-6	TGTGCCAGCAGCAAACAGGGCTCTGGGGCCAACGTCCTGACTTTC	CASSKQGSGANVLTF
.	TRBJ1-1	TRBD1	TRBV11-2	TGTGCCAGCAGCCTAGGGACAGTCGAAGCTTTCTTT	CASSLGTVEAFF
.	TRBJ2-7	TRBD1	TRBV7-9	TGTACCAGCAGCTTAGAAGGGACAGCTCACGAGCAGTACTTC	CTSSLEGTAHEQYF
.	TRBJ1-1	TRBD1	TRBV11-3	TGTGCCAGCAACCAACAGGGGAACAGTGAAGCTTTCTTT	CASNQQGNSEAFF
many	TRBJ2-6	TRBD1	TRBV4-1	TGCGCCAGCAGCCACGGGACAGGGCCCTCTGGGGCCAACGTCCTGACTTTC	CASSHGTGPSGANVLTF
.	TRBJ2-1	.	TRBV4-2	TGTGCCAGCAGGCAAGATGTAGGAGTACCTAATGAGCAGTTCTTC	CASRQDVGVPNEQFF
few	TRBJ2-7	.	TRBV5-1	TGCGCCAGCAGCTCCCAGGGGGGTTCCTACGAGCAGTACTTC	CASSSQGGSYEQYF
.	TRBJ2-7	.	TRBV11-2	TGTGTCAACATCTCGCGGACGGAGCCCTACAAGCAGTACTTC	CVNISRTEPYKQYF
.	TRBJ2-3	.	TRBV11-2	TGTGCCAACACACCCCTCGAGGGTACGCAGTATTTT	CANTPLEGTQYF
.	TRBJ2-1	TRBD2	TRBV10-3	TGTGCCATCAGCTCTATAGCGGGAGAATACAATGAGCAGTTCTTC	CAISSIAGEYNEQFF
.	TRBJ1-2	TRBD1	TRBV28	TGTGCCATCAGTTTAACCGGGGGACAGGGCGACTATGGCTACATCTTC	CAISLTGGQGDYGYIF
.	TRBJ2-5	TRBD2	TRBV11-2	TGTGCCAGCAGCCAAAGGACTAGAACGCAAGAGACCCAGTACTTC	CASSQRTRTQETQYF
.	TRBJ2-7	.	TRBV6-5	TGTGTCAGCACTTTGGGACAATCGAGGGAGCAGTACTTC	CVSTLGQSREQYF
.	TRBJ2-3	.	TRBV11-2	TGTGCCGGCAGCTTAGATAGGGAGATCAATACGCAGTATTTT	CAGSLDREINTQYF
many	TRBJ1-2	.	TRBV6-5	TGTGCCAGCAGTTACTCGCAGGAGAACTATGGCTACACCTTC	CASSYSQENYGYTF
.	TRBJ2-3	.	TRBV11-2	TGTGCCAGCAGACCGACATGGTCCTCCACAGGTACGCAGTATTTT	CASRPTWSSTGTQYF
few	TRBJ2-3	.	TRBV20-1	TGCAGTGCTTTCTTGACTAGGACCTCTAGCACAGATACGCAGTATTTT	CSAFLTRTSSTDTQYF
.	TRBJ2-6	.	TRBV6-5	TGTGCCAGCAGCCTAAGGGCTGGTTCTGGGACCAACGTCCTGACTTTC	CASSLRAGSGTNVLTF
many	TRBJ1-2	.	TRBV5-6	TGTGCCAGCAGCTTGGTGTCTCGGGGCTACACCTTC	CASSLVSRGYTF
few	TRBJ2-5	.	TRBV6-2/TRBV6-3	TGTGCCAACAGTACTCCCGGACGTACGGTGTCGGGGGACTTC	CANSTPGRTVSGDF
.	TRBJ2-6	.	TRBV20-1	TGCAGTGCTAGAGATAGAAGTTCCCTACACAACGTCCTGACTTTC	CSARDRSSLHNVLTF
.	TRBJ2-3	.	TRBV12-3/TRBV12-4	TGTGCCCCCCAAGACACAGATACGCAGTATTTT	CAPQDTDTQYF
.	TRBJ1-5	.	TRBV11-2	TGTGCCAGCAGCCCATCGGGGACGCCCCAGCATTTT	CASSPSGTPQHF
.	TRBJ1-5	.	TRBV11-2	TGTGCCAGCAGCTTAAGGGGCCTAGCGGGGTCGAGAGTCCGCACAGATACGCAGCATTTT	CASSLRGLAGSRVRTDTQHF
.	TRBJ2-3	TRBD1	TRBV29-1	TGCATCGTTGCGAGACAGGGAGTTGCAGATACGCAGTATTTT	CIVARQGVADTQYF
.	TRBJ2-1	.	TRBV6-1	TGTGCCAGCAAGATTTTCGGGGCAGGACAAAATAATGAGGAGTTCTTC	CASKIFGAGQNNEEFF
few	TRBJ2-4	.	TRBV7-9	TGTGCCAGCAGCTCCGAGGGTCGCAAAAACATTCAGTACTTC	CASSSEGRKNIQYF